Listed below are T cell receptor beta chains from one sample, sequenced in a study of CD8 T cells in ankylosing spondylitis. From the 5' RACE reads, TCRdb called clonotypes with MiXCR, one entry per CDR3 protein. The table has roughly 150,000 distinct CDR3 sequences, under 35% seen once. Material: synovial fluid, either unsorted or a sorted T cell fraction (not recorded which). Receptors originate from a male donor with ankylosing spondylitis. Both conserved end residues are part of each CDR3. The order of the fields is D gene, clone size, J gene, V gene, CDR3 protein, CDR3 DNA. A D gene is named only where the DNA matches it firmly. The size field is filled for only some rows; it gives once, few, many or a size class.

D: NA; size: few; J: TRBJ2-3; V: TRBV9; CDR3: CASSEGFLSTDTQYF; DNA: TGTGCCAGCAGCGAGGGCTTCCTCAGCACAGATACGCAGTATTTT
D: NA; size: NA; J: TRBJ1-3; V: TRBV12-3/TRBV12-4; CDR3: CASAPEGRNTIYF; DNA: TGTGCCAGCGCCCCGGAGGGAAGAAACACCATATATTTT
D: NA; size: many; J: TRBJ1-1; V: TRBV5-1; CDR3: CASSLTVDTEAFF; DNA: TGCGCCAGCAGCTTGACGGTCGACACTGAAGCTTTCTTT
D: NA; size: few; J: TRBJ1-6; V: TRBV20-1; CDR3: CSARTGQTNSPLHF; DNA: TGCAGTGCTAGAACCGGACAGACAAATTCACCCCTCCACTTT
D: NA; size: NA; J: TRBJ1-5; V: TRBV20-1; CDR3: CSARGGIENQPQHF; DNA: TGCAGTGCTAGGGGGGGAATAGAAAATCAGCCCCAGCATTTT
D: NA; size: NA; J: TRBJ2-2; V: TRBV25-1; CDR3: CASSDSSLNTGELFF; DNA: TGTGCCAGCAGTGACTCTAGCTTGAACACCGGGGAGCTGTTTTTT
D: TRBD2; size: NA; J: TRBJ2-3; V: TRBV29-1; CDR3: CSVTGLAGTDTQYF; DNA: TGCAGCGTTACAGGACTAGCGGGAACAGATACGCAGTATTTT
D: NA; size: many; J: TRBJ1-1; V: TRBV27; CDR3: CASSPLPGNTEAFF; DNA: TGTGCCAGCAGTCCACTCCCGGGGAACACTGAAGCTTTCTTT
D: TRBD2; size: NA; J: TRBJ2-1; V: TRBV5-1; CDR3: CASSWRGGGATNEQFF; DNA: TGCGCCAGCAGCTGGAGGGGCGGGGGGGCTACCAATGAGCAGTTCTTC
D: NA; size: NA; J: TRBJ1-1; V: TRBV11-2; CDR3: CASSLLTNPGTEAFF; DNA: TGTGCCAGCAGCCTATTGACAAACCCGGGCACTGAAGCTTTCTTT
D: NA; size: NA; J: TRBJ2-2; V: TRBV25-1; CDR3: CASSDLERNTGELFF; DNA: TGTGCCAGCAGTGATTTGGAGAGAAACACCGGGGAGCTGTTTTTT
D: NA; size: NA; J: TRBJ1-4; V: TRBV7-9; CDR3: CASSLLGLFATNEKLFF; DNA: TGTGCCAGCAGCTTATTGGGGTTATTTGCAACTAATGAAAAACTGTTTTTT
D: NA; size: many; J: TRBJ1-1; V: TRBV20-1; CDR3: CSATGVTEAFF; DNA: TGCAGTGCTACCGGGGTCACTGAAGCTTTCTTT
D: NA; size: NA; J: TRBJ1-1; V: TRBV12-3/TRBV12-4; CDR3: CASSLEGGRAEAFF; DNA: TGTGCCAGCAGTTTAGAGGGGGGGCGGGCTGAAGCTTTCTTT
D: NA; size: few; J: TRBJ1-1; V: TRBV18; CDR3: CASSPGMWAMNTEAFF; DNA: TGTGCCAGCTCACCGGGGATGTGGGCCATGAACACTGAAGCTTTCTTT
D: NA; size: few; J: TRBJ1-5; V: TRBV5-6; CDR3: CASSFLDQPQHF; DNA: TGTGCCAGCAGCTTTCTGGATCAGCCCCAGCATTTT